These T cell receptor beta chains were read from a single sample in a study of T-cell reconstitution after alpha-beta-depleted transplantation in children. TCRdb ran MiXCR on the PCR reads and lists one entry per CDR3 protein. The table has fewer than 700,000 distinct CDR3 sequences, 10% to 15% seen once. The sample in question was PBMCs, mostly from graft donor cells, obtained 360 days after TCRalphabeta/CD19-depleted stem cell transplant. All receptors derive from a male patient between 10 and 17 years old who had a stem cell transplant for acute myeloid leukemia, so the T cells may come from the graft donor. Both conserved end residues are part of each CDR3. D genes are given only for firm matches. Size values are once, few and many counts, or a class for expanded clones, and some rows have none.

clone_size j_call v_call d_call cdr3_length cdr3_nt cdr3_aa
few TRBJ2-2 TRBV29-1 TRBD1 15 TGCAGCGTTGAAGATCCACAGGGGGCGAACGGGGAGCTGTTTTTT CSVEDPQGANGELFF
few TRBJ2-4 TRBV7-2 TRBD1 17 TGTGCCAGCAGCTTAGCGACAGGGCACCTAGCCAAAAACATTCAGTACTTC CASSLATGHLAKNIQYF
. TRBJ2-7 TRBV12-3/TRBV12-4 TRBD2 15 TGTGCCAGCACCGACGGACTAGCGGGGTACTACGAGCAGTACTTC CASTDGLAGYYEQYF
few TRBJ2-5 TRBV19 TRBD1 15 TGTGCCAGTAGTGTGCACAGGGGATCCCAAGAGACCCAGTACTTC CASSVHRGSQETQYF
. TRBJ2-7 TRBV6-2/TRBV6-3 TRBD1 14 TGTGCCAGCAGTTACCCGACAGGGGACTACGAGCAGTACTTC CASSYPTGDYEQYF
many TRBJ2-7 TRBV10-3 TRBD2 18 TGTGCCATCAGCCCCGGGGTGGTTAGCGGGAGGGTCCTATACGAGCAGTACTTC CAISPGVVSGRVLYEQYF
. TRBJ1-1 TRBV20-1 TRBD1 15 TGCAGGGCCACAGGGGGTACCCCGCTGAGCACTGAAGCTTTCTTT CRATGGTPLSTEAFF
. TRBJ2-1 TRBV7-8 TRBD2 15 TGTGCCAGCAGCTACCTAGCGGGATCGTACAATGAGCAGTTCTTC CASSYLAGSYNEQFF
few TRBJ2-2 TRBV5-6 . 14 TGTGCCAGCAGCTTAATCTCGAACACCGGGGAGCTGTTTTTT CASSLISNTGELFF
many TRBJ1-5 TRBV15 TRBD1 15 TGTGCCACCAGCGTGACAGGGAATAGCAATCAGCCCCAGCATTTT CATSVTGNSNQPQHF
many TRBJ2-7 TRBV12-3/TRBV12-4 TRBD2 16 TGTGCCAGCAGTTTATTGGCGGGAGGGCCCTCCCACGAGCAGTACTTC CASSLLAGGPSHEQYF
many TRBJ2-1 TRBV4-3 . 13 TGCGCCAGCAGCCCGGGTATGGGGCTGGAGCAGTTCTTC CASSPGMGLEQFF
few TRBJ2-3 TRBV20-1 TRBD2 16 TGCAGTGCTACACGCCCGGGCGGGAGGGGCACAGATACGCAGTATTTT CSATRPGGRGTDTQYF
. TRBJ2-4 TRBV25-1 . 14 TGTGCCAGCAGGGACGATCTAGCCAAAAACATTCAGTACTTC CASRDDLAKNIQYF
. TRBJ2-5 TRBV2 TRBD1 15 TGTGCCAGCAGTATCGGACAGGGGGCCTCAGAGACCCAGTACTTC CASSIGQGASETQYF
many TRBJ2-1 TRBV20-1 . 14 TGCAGTGCTAGTCCGGCAAGCACCTACAATGAGCAGTTCTTC CSASPASTYNEQFF
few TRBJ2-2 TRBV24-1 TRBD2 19 TGTGCCACCAGTGATTCCCGGACTAGCGGGAGTATTGTAACCGGGGAGCTGTTTTTT CATSDSRTSGSIVTGELFF
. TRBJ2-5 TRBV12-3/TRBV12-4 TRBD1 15 TGTGCCAGCAGGCTGACAGGGAGCCCCCAAGAGACCCAGTACTTC CASRLTGSPQETQYF
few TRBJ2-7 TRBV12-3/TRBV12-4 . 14 TGTGCCAGCAGTTTCATCGGGGGGCGGGGTGAGCAGTACTTC CASSFIGGRGEQYF
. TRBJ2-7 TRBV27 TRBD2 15 TGTGCCAGCAAAATAGGATCTAGCGGGGGCTACGAGCAGTACTTC CASKIGSSGGYEQYF
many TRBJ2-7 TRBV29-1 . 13 TGCAGCGTTGAAGGGGGGAACTCCTACGAGCAGTACTTC CSVEGGNSYEQYF
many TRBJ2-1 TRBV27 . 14 TGTGCCAGCAGTCCACCGTACTACTACAATGAGCAGTTCTTC CASSPPYYYNEQFF
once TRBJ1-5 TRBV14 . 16 TGTGCCAGCAGCCTTCGCAGGGGTCATAGCAATCAGCCCCAGCATTTT CASSLRRGHSNQPQHF
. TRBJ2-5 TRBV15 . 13 TGTGCCACGACTCGGGACTTACAAGAGACCCAGTACTTC CATTRDLQETQYF
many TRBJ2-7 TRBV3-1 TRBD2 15 TGTGCCAGCAGCCAAGGAACTAGCGGAACCTACGAGCAGTACTTC CASSQGTSGTYEQYF
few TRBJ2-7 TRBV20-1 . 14 TGCAGTGCTAGAGTAGTGTACGGGTCCTACGAGCAGTACTTC CSARVVYGSYEQYF
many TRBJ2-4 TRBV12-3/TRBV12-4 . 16 TGTGCCAGCAGTTTAGGAGGGGCCATAGCCAAAAACATTCAGTACTTC CASSLGGAIAKNIQYF
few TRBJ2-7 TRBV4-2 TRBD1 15 TGTGCCAGCAGGGCCGGGACAGGGCTTTCCTACGAGCAGTACTTC CASRAGTGLSYEQYF
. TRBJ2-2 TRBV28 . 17 TGTGCCAGCAGTTTATTAGGGCTAGCGACGAACACCGGGGAGCTGTTTTTT CASSLLGLATNTGELFF
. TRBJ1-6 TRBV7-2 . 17 TGTGCCAGCAGCTTAATGGCACCGAGCTCCTATAATTCACCCCTCCACTTT CASSLMAPSSYNSPLHF
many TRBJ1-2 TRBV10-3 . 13 TGTGCCATCACGAGCGGGCAGGGGCTTGGCTACACCTTC CAITSGQGLGYTF
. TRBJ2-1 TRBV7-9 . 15 TGTGCCAGCAGCTTCTACGGCGGGACCTACAATGAGCAGTTCTTC CASSFYGGTYNEQFF
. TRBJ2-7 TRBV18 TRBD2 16 TGTGCCAGCTCACCGTTAGGACTAGCGGGCCACTACGAGCAGTACTTC CASSPLGLAGHYEQYF
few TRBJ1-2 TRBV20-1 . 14 TGCAGTGCTAGAGATCTCCCAGGGAATGTTGGCTACACCTTC CSARDLPGNVGYTF
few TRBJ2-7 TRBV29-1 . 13 TGCAGCGTGGTGACAGCGGGCTCCTACGAGCAGTACTTC CSVVTAGSYEQYF
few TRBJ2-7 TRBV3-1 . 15 TGTGCCAGCAGCCAGTTCCGGCAGGGTAGTCACGAGCAGTACTTC CASSQFRQGSHEQYF
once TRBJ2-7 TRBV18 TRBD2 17 TGTGCCAGCTCACCACCCGTTCGAGCTAGCGGTACGACGGAGCAGTACTTC CASSPPVRASGTTEQYF
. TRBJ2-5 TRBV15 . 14 TGTGCCACCAGCCACCCAGGGGCCCAAGAGACCCAGTACTTC CATSHPGAQETQYF
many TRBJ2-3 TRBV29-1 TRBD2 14 TGCAGCGTTGAGCGGGGGATGGGCACAGATACGCAGTATTTT CSVERGMGTDTQYF
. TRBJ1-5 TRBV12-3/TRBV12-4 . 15 TGTGCCAGCAGTTTCCCCTTAGGTGGGAATCAGCCCCAGCATTTT CASSFPLGGNQPQHF
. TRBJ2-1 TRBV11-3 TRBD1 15 TGTGCCAGCAGTCTTACAGGGGCGAGTCTCTCTGAGCAGTTCTTC CASSLTGASLSEQFF
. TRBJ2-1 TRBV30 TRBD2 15 TGTGCCTGGACCCGCCTGGCGGGAGGTTTCAATGAGCAGTTCTTC CAWTRLAGGFNEQFF
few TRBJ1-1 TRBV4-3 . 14 TGCGCCAGCAGCCGCCGAATCAGGTCCGGTGAAGCTTTCTTT CASSRRIRSGEAFF
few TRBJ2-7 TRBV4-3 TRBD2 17 TGCGCCAGCAGCCAAGCGGCTAGCGGAGGACTCTCCTACGAGCAGTACTTC CASSQAASGGLSYEQYF
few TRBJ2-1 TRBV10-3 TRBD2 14 TGTGCCATCGGGACTAGCGGGATGGCTGGTGAGCAGTTCTTC CAIGTSGMAGEQFF
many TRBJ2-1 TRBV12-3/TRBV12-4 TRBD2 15 TGTGCCAGCAGACGAGGACTAGCGGGAATAGATGAGCAGTTCTTC CASRRGLAGIDEQFF
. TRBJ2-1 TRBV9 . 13 TGTGCCAGCAGCGTGGGGGACTACAATGAGCAGTTCTTC CASSVGDYNEQFF
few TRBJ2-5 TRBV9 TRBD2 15 TGTGCCAGCAGCGTAATTGGCGGGAGTAGGGAGACCCAGTACTTC CASSVIGGSRETQYF
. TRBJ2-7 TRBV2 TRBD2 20 TGTGCCAGCAGGTTTCGTCCGGGACTAGCGGGAGGGCGTCGGTATAACGAGCAGTACTTC CASRFRPGLAGGRRYNEQYF
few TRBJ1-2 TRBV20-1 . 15 TGCAGTGCTAGAGATACGCACGGGGCCACCTATGGCTACACCTTC CSARDTHGATYGYTF
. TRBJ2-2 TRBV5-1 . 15 TGCGCCAGCAGCCGAAAGAGTTCAAACACCGGGGAGCTGTTTTTT CASSRKSSNTGELFF
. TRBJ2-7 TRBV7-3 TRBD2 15 TGTGCCAGCAGCTTAAGCCGGACTAGCGGGAATGTGCAGTACTTC CASSLSRTSGNVQYF
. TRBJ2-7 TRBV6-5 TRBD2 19 TGTGCCAGCAGTTACTCCGGGACTAGCGGACGATGGAGTTCCTACGAGCAGTACTTC CASSYSGTSGRWSSYEQYF
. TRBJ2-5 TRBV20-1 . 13 TGCAGTGCTAGGAATCTAGCCCTGGAGACCCAGTACTTC CSARNLALETQYF
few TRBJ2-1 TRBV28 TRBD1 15 TGTGCCAGCAGTTTGGGGACAGGGGTGGGCGTGAGGGAGTTCTTC CASSLGTGVGVREFF
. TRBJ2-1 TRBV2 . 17 TGTGCCAGCAGTGAAGATCCGGGGCAGGGGGCCGGGACTAGCCAGTTCTTC CASSEDPGQGAGTSQFF
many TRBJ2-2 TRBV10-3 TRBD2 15 TGTGCCATCACCGGTTCTAGCGGCCCAGATAGGGAGCTGTTTTTT CAITGSSGPDRELFF
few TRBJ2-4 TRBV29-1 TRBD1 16 TGCAGCGTTGAAGTGAGGACAGGGCTAACCAAAAACATTCAGTACTTC CSVEVRTGLTKNIQYF